This T cell receptor beta chain originates from a study of T cell responses to AZD1222 COVID-19 vaccine. The protocol was immunoSEQ multiplex PCR, while the TCRdb copy is restricted to in-frame clones and leaves out a portion. This table has roughly 160,000 clones, roughly nine tenths appearing once. Study-wide results and limits: Most donors were white British and more were female, and clonal diversity was possibly underestimated. Vaccine-associated CD4 TCRs ranged over spike, dominating at 160-218 and 743-854. Sampling captured repertoires only after the peak T cell response. The study found Spike-specific TCR breadth and depth rose after two AZD1222 doses.

Concerning this clone itself: Its antigen is unknown.

Material: peripheral blood, obtained on day 0 of AZD1222 vaccination. The TCR sequence derives from an adult in good health.

The DNA of the CDR3 is TGTGCCAGTAGTGCGAAACAGGGGGCCAGTTCACCCCTCCACTTT. Protein product: CASSAKQGASSPLHF. The V gene is TRBV19, the J gene TRBJ1-6, with 9 bases lining up with TRBD1. Germline lookup yields CDR1 LNHDA and CDR2 SQIVND (reference sequence). This CDR3 comprises 15 residues. The ends lost 5 bases at V and 9 bases at J; junction bases unmatched: 8.